This TCR beta chain is drawn from a study of T cell repertoires in cytomegalovirus infection. Study background: Recently identified HLA-C-restricted and well-studied HLA-B-restricted CMV epitopes were used. Matching HLA type and CMV infection were both indicated by public TCR beta signatures.

Findings and limits, study-wide: It was HLA-C-restricted CMV-specific TCR beta clonotypes that dominated the response ex vivo.

TCRdb reanalysed the reads using MiXCR and keeps one entry per CDR3 protein. The profile shows around 900,000 distinct CDR3 sequences, around 29% of them singletons. This CDR3 region has 15 residues. Per germline, CDR1 SEHNR and CDR2 FQNEAQ (reference sequence). About this clonotype itself: Its antigen is not identified. At one of its ends the junction is not consistent with the germline gene, which may arise from a read error.

The sample here was cultured CD8+ T cells from PBMCs, taken from culture after CMV antigen stimulation. The receptor was isolated from a human donor in good health (CMV status not recorded). Some clones in this sample may be carry-over from other donors' samples. The V and J genes are TRBV7-9 and TRBJ1-5, with a tentative D call TRBD1 (6 bases). This CDR3 is CVSSPGDHSNQPQHF. Here the CDR3 DNA reads TGTGTCAGCAGCCCAGGGGACCATAGCAATCAGCCCCAGCATTTT. Looking up the rest from reference TRBV7-9 and TRBJ1-5 gives the full variable domain: DTGVSQNPRHKITKRGQNVTFRCDPISEHNRLYWYRQTLGQGPEFLTYFQNEAQLEKSRLLSDRFSAERPKGSFSTLEIQRTEQGDSAMYLCVSSPGDHSNQPQHFGDGTRLSIL.